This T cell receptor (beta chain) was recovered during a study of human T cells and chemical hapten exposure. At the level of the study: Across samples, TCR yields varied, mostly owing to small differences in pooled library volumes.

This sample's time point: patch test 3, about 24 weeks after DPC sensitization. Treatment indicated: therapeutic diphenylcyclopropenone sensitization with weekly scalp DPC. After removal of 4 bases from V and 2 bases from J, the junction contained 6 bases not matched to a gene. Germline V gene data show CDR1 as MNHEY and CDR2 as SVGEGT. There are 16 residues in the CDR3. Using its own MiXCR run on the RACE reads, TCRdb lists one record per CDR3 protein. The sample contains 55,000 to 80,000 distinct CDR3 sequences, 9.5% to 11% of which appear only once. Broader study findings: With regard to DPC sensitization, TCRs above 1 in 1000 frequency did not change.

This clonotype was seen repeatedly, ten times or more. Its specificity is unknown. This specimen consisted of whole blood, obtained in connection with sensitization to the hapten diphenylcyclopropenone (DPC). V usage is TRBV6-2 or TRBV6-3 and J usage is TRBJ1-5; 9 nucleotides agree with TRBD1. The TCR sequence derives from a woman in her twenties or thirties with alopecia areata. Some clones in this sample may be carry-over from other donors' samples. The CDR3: CASSFSDRGGNQPQHF. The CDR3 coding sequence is TGTGCCAGCAGTTTCTCAGACAGGGGGGGCAATCAGCCCCAGCATTTT.